A selection of T cell receptor beta chains follows, all from one sample in a study of OX40 agonist ivuxolimab in advanced cancers. Some clones are missing from TCRdb's copy, which holds only in-frame ones; the method was immunoSEQ multiplex PCR. The sample records more than 45,000 clones, about 80% being singletons. This specimen was CD4+ or CD8+ T cells sorted from blood, taken in a trial of the OX40 agonist ivuxolimab. Receptor source: an adult with an advanced solid tumor such as melanoma, head and neck, liver or kidney cancer. The CDR3 runs from the conserved cysteine through the conserved F or W. D genes are given only for firm matches. Clone sizes are given selectively: once, few, many, or a class where the clone is expanded.

. TRBD1 TRBJ1-2 TRBV9 CASSAPDRGAYGYTF TGTGCCAGCAGCGCCCCGGACAGGGGCGCCTATGGCTACACCTTC
. . TRBJ2-3 TRBV27 CASSTQTGVDTDTQYF TGTGCCAGCAGTACCCAGACAGGCGTCGACACAGATACGCAGTATTTT
. TRBD2 TRBJ2-2 TRBV5-6 CASSLVTSGGFGELFF TGTGCCAGCAGCTTGGTGACTAGCGGGGGCTTCGGGGAGCTGTTTTTT
. TRBD1 TRBJ1-5 TRBV18 CASSPSPGQGNQPQHF TGTGCCAGCTCACCGTCTCCGGGACAGGGTAATCAGCCCCAGCATTTT
few . TRBJ2-1 TRBV28 CASSFPGSEQFF TGTGCCAGCAGTTTCCCAGGTAGTGAGCAGTTCTTC
few . TRBJ2-7 TRBV18 CASSATVTYEQYF TGTGCCAGCTCAGCCACAGTCACCTACGAGCAGTACTTC
. . TRBJ2-3 TRBV7-2 CASSFRAVTDTQYF TGTGCCAGCAGCTTTCGGGCCGTCACAGATACGCAGTATTTT
. TRBD2 TRBJ2-5 TRBV11-2 CASNGLALQETQYF TGTGCCAGCAACGGACTAGCACTCCAAGAGACCCAGTACTTC
. . TRBJ1-2 TRBV5-4 CASRSPGTNYGYTF TGTGCCAGCAGATCCCCGGGAACTAACTATGGCTACACCTTC
. . TRBJ2-3 TRBV6-5 CASSYLPGTDTQYF TGTGCCAGCAGTTATTTGCCGGGCACAGATACGCAGTATTTT
. . TRBJ2-3 TRBV19 CASAGGRAGDTQYF TGTGCCAGTGCCGGGGGCAGGGCGGGAGATACGCAGTATTTT
. TRBD1 TRBJ2-3 TRBV11-2 CASKDWDRADTQYF TGTGCCAGCAAGGACTGGGACAGGGCAGATACGCAGTATTTT
. TRBD1 TRBJ2-7 TRBV2 CASGRDRVLHEQYF TGTGCCAGCGGCCGGGACAGGGTTTTGCACGAGCAGTACTTC
. TRBD1 TRBJ1-4 TRBV28 CASSSPGQANEKLFF TGTGCCAGCAGTTCGCCGGGACAGGCTAATGAAAAACTGTTTTTT